These T cell receptor beta chains were read from a single sample in a study of blood T cell repertoires in COVID-19. Generated by immunoSEQ multiplex PCR, the TCRdb table keeps only in-frame clones and is missing some. The sample carries approximately 250,000 clones, roughly 86% recorded once. The specimen was PBMCs or T cells enriched from blood (not recorded which). Source of these receptors: a woman in her 30s who had recovered from COVID-19. Each CDR3 is given with its conserved first and last residue. The D gene is left open where the match is weak. Some rows have no size entry. The others give once, few or many, or a class for an expanded clone.

clone_size | j_call | d_call | v_call | cdr3_nt | cdr3_aa
NA | TRBJ1-6 | TRBD1 | TRBV10-3 | TGTGCCTCAGAGGGACAGGGTAATTCACCCCTCCACTTT | CASEGQGNSPLHF
NA | TRBJ2-3 | NA | TRBV7-2 | TGTGCCAGCAGCTTAGTGGGGGGGGCTGCAGATACGCAGTATTTT | CASSLVGGAADTQYF
once | TRBJ1-6 | NA | TRBV9 | TGTGCCAGCAGCGTAGACGGGGATCTGCGGGGTTTCGGACCCCTCCACTTT | CASSVDGDLRGFGPLHF
NA | TRBJ1-3 | NA | TRBV2 | TGTGCCAGCAGATGGACAGTCTCTGGAAACACCATATATTTT | CASRWTVSGNTIYF
NA | TRBJ2-3 | NA | TRBV7-3 | TGTGCCAGCAGCAGCACAGGGGATACGCAGTATTTT | CASSSTGDTQYF
NA | TRBJ1-3 | NA | TRBV28 | TGTGCCAGCAGTCGACTCACGGGGTCCTCTGGAAACACCATATATTTT | CASSRLTGSSGNTIYF
NA | TRBJ2-4 | NA | TRBV4-1 | TGCGCCAGCAGCCAAGCTGGGTTAGTGGGGGGCATTCAGTACTTC | CASSQAGLVGGIQYF
NA | TRBJ1-2 | NA | TRBV27 | TGTGCCAGCAGTTTGAGGCCTTCCCTCCCTAACTATGGCTACACCTTC | CASSLRPSLPNYGYTF
NA | TRBJ2-6 | NA | TRBV7-3 | TGTGCCAGCAGCTTACGGGGGAGACCCCTCTCTGGGGCCAACGTCCTGACTTTC | CASSLRGRPLSGANVLTF
NA | TRBJ1-2 | NA | TRBV24-1 | TGTGCCACCAGTGAACTAATATGGGATGGCTACACCTTC | CATSELIWDGYTF
NA | TRBJ2-7 | NA | TRBV28 | TGTGCCAGCAGTTACCAGGGGAGGGGCTACGAGCAGTACTTC | CASSYQGRGYEQYF
NA | TRBJ1-5 | NA | TRBV15 | TGTGCCACCAGCACTAGACGGTATAGCAATCAGCCCCAGCATTTT | CATSTRRYSNQPQHF